This entry concerns a single T cell receptor beta chain. Its antigen is not known. Trimming took 4 bases from V and 2 from J, leaving 17 bases between them. Germline CDR1 is LNHDA and CDR2 is SQIVND (reference sequence). The CDR3 loop spans 17 amino acids. As part of library construction, unique molecular identifiers were attached to individual cDNA molecules. In TCRdb, the 5' RACE reads were re-called with MiXCR into one record per CDR3 protein. The table records 35,000 to 45,000 distinct CDR3 sequences, approximately 7.2% of them present only once. The data derive from a study of early T cells in non-severe SARS-CoV-2 infection. In the study overall: Sequencing of unsorted whole blood was done on bulk RNA, leaving chains unpaired. The study's findings and limits: CD4 and private specificities were missed by VDJdb matching, which favored anti-spike CD8 responses.

The receptor comes from an adult who was a healthcare worker with PCR-confirmed SARS-CoV-2 infection or an uninfected control (not recorded which). Sequencing was performed on whole blood, taken at baseline. This sequence joins TRBV19 and TRBJ2-2; either TRBD1 or TRBD2 may fit D (5 bases each). CDR3 region: CASSTPGRTPNTGELFF. Here the CDR3 DNA reads TGTGCCAGTAGTACCCCGGGACGCACGCCCAACACCGGGGAGCTGTTTTTT.